A single T cell receptor beta chain is shown here with its context. In the original analysis: Amplification with reference gene primers provided the estimates of nucleated cell counts. Libraries were prepared by immunoSEQ multiplex PCR; TCRdb keeps only in-frame clonotypes and omits some of them. The V and J calls and the clone size are those of that table, but D and trimming were determined from the DNA. The sample holds some 180,000 clones; roughly 86% are singletons and the top ten take about 22%. The CDR3 runs 16 residues. Germline assignment: CDR1 SGHVS and CDR2 FNYEAQ. V was pared by 4 bases and J by 1 base, with 13 bases between. The sample is drawn from a study of blood T cell repertoires in COVID-19. Looking at the study overall: Sample material is recorded as cDNA or gDNA derived from T cells, B-cell-depleted T cells, or PBMCs.

The participants were between about 18 and 90 years old and came from roughly 24 US areas. Cohorts were determined from participant-reported clinical history. The origin of this receptor is a woman between 40 and 55 years old in a cohort exposed to, infected with or recovered from COVID-19 (not recorded which). V and J are TRBV7-6 and TRBJ1-4; a weak D match, TRBD1 (6 bases). Sequences were obtained from PBMCs or T cells enriched from blood (not recorded which). DNA of the CDR3: TGTGCCAGCAGCTCGGAGATACAGGGAACTAATGAAAAACTGTTTTTT. Protein product: CASSSEIQGTNEKLFF.